This TCR beta chain was captured in a study of blood T cell repertoires in COVID-19. Study background: COVID-19 samples collected from the United States, Italy and Spain covered acute and convalescent phases. T cells, B-cell-depleted T cells, or PBMCs provided the cDNA or gDNA that served as material.

Per the original data handling: The authors estimated nucleated cell counts from reference gene primer amplification. This table comes from immunoSEQ multiplex PCR, and its TCRdb copy is limited to in-frame clones, with some not included. V and J calls and clone size come straight from that table; D and trimming were deduced from the DNA. This sample has approximately 300,000 clones, with around 90% found just once. Seattle enrolled patients during active infection and tracked them longitudinally. The sample consisted of peripheral blood. This clonotype was sampled from a woman between 25 and 40 years old with COVID-19, enrolled during active disease.

In DNA form, the CDR3 reads TGCGCCAGCAGTTGGCGGACAGGGGGTTCCGGGGAGCTGTTTTTT. Its translation is CASSWRTGGSGELFF. The chain employs TRBV10-2 and TRBJ2-2; the match to TRBD1 covers 10 bases. The CDR3 extends over 15 amino acids. V lost 5 bases and J lost 6; bases outside the gene matches: 6. CDR1 and CDR2 from the germline V gene are WSHSY and SAAADI.